This T cell receptor beta chain was captured by sequencing in a study of a mutant IDH1 vaccine in newly diagnosed glioma. Study context: Patients got radiotherapy, temozolomide, or both beforehand, and most got both.

The CDR3 covers 14 residues. The germline V gene encodes CDR1 SGHTA and CDR2 FQGNSA. V was shortened by 3 bases and J by 8 bases, with 17 bases between the two germline ends. To note about this clone: Its antigen is unknown.

Time point of the sample: week 35, safety follow-up. The study gave 300 ug of mutant IDH1 20-mer peptide per vaccine dose, with topical imiquimod. Those who donated had recent WHO grade 3 or 4 IDH1-mutant, ATRX-lost astrocytomas. Measured with immunoSEQ multiplex PCR; TCRdb has only the in-frame clones, and not every one. The table has about 27,000 clones, roughly four fifths seen once; the top ten hold about 7.9%. The chain combines TRBV7-2 with TRBJ2-7, with D perhaps given as TRBD1 or TRBD2 (5 bases each). The clonotype originates from a man aged 45-65 years with glioma. Sequencing used PBMCs, obtained from a glioma patient whose treatment included an IDH1 peptide vaccine. The CDR3 nucleotides are TGTGCCAGCAGCTTCGCCGGGGCAGTCCAGAAGCAGTACTTC. Translated: CASSFAGAVQKQYF. The variable domain in full, with the rest retrieved from reference TRBV7-2 and TRBJ2-7, is GAGVSQSPSNKVTEKGKDVELRCDPISGHTALYWYRQSLGQGLEFLIYFQGNSAPDKSGLPSDRFSAERTGGSVSTLTIQRTQQEDSAVYLCASSFAGAVQKQYFGPGTRLTVT.